A selection of T cell receptor beta chains follows, all from one sample in a study of CD8+CD57+ T cells in acquired aplastic anemia. TCRdb re-called the reads through MiXCR, storing one row per CDR3 protein. The sample shows 150,000 to 180,000 distinct CDR3 sequences, roughly half of them seen only once. The sample was sorted CD4+, CD8+, or CD8+CD57+ T cells (not recorded which) from PBMCs. These receptors were taken from a human donor with aplastic anemia. CDR3s include the opening cysteine and the closing phenylalanine or tryptophan. The D gene is left open where the match is weak. Rows give clone size only sometimes, using once, few, many, or a class for an expanded clone.

d_gene | len | j_gene | v_gene | abundance | CDR3aa | CDR3nt
. | 15 | TRBJ2-7 | TRBV29-1 | many | CSVEVLTGRDYEQYF | TGCAGCGTTGAAGTTTTGACCGGTCGGGACTACGAGCAGTACTTC
. | 14 | TRBJ1-5 | TRBV4-1 | many | CASSQEGGEQPQHF | TGCGCCAGCAGCCAAGAAGGAGGGGAACAGCCCCAGCATTTT
. | 11 | TRBJ1-4 | TRBV12-3/TRBV12-4 | . | CASESGNKLFF | TGTGCCAGCGAGTCTGGTAACAAACTGTTTTTT
TRBD2 | 15 | TRBJ2-2 | TRBV19 | . | CASIGTSGGAGELFF | TGTGCCAGTATTGGGACTAGCGGGGGGGCCGGGGAGCTGTTTTTT
TRBD1 | 15 | TRBJ1-2 | TRBV12-3/TRBV12-4 | . | CASSLGVQGTYGYTF | TGTGCCAGCAGTTTAGGGGTACAGGGGACCTATGGCTACACCTTC
. | 15 | TRBJ1-2 | TRBV7-3 | . | CASEERTPTNYGYTF | TGTGCCAGCGAGGAGAGGACACCCACTAACTATGGCTACACCTTC
. | 14 | TRBJ2-5 | TRBV7-6 | many | CASSLRTVQETQYF | TGTGCCAGCAGCTTAAGGACAGTCCAAGAGACCCAGTACTTC
. | 14 | TRBJ1-1 | TRBV24-1 | many | CATSDLRYGTEVFF | TGTGCCACCAGTGATTTAAGATATGGGACTGAAGTTTTCTTT
. | 14 | TRBJ2-6 | TRBV29-1 | . | CSVERGSGANVLTF | TGCAGCGTTGAAAGGGGGTCTGGGGCCAACGTCCTGACTTTC
. | 14 | TRBJ1-6 | TRBV20-1 | . | CSAGGRQSNSPLHF | TGCAGTGCTGGTGGGAGGCAGTCGAATTCACCCCTCCACTTT
. | 13 | TRBJ1-2 | TRBV7-9 | . | CASSVRERGGYTF | TGTGCCAGCAGCGTTCGGGAAAGAGGCGGCTACACCTTC
TRBD2 | 16 | TRBJ2-7 | TRBV4-1 | many | CASSQDRAGGLYEQYF | TGCGCCAGCAGCCAAGATCGGGCGGGGGGGCTGTACGAGCAGTACTTC
TRBD2 | 17 | TRBJ2-1 | TRBV9 | many | CASSVVGGGATYNEQFF | TGTGCCAGCAGCGTAGTAGGCGGGGGGGCCACTTACAATGAGCAGTTCTTC
. | 12 | TRBJ1-2 | TRBV25-1 | . | CASSEQGYGYTF | TGTGCCAGCAGTGAACAGGGGTATGGCTACACCTTC
. | 14 | TRBJ2-7 | TRBV7-8 | . | CASGSHRVRAEQYF | TGTGCCAGCGGCTCCCACAGGGTCCGCGCCGAGCAGTACTTC
. | 14 | TRBJ1-2 | TRBV9 | . | CASSVALQGGGYTF | TGTGCCAGCAGCGTAGCTCTACAGGGAGGAGGCTACACCTTC
TRBD2 | 14 | TRBJ2-3 | TRBV9 | . | CASSVSGGADTQYF | TGTGCCAGCAGTGTTAGCGGGGGGGCAGATACGCAGTATTTT
TRBD1 | 13 | TRBJ2-7 | TRBV29-1 | . | CSVRDSLIYEQYF | TGCAGCGTTAGGGACAGCCTCATCTACGAGCAGTACTTC
. | 13 | TRBJ2-1 | TRBV7-3 | . | CASSLAGGNEQFF | TGTGCCAGCAGCTTAGCGGGCGGGAATGAGCAGTTCTTC
TRBD2 | 16 | TRBJ2-1 | TRBV24-1 | . | CATSDPTSGGGNEQFF | TGTGCCACCAGTGACCCAACTAGCGGGGGAGGCAATGAGCAGTTCTTC
TRBD1 | 11 | TRBJ1-6 | TRBV12-3/TRBV12-4 | . | CASSRGTDLHF | TGTGCCAGCAGTAGGGGGACAGACCTCCACTTT
. | 17 | TRBJ2-5 | TRBV6-5 | once | CASSSHLGGRLQETQYF | TGTGCCAGCAGTTCCCACTTGGGCGGGCGACTCCAAGAGACCCAGTACTTC
TRBD1 | 18 | TRBJ2-7 | TRBV27 | . | CASSLLRTGVGTRTEQYF | TGTGCCAGCAGTCTCCTTCGGACAGGGGTGGGGACGAGAACGGAGCAGTACTTC
. | 16 | TRBJ2-5 | TRBV15 | . | CATSSSRTILWETQYF | TGTGCCACCAGCAGCTCCAGGACCATCCTGTGGGAGACCCAGTACTTC
. | 14 | TRBJ2-1 | TRBV7-8 | many | CALGDLSSYNEQFF | TGTGCCCTAGGGGACTTGTCCTCCTACAATGAGCAGTTCTTC
. | 12 | TRBJ2-1 | TRBV7-8 | . | CASSWGKNEQFF | TGTGCCAGCAGCTGGGGGAAGAATGAGCAGTTCTTC
TRBD2 | 14 | TRBJ2-3 | TRBV7-3 | . | CASSSAGLADTQYF | TGTGCCAGCAGCTCAGCGGGACTAGCAGATACGCAGTATTTT
. | 13 | TRBJ2-7 | TRBV15 | few | CATSEDRAYEQYF | TGTGCCACCAGCGAGGACCGAGCCTACGAGCAGTACTTC
. | 13 | TRBJ1-5 | TRBV10-3 | . | CAISDGDNQPQHF | TGTGCCATCAGTGATGGAGACAACCAGCCCCAGCATTTT
. | 16 | TRBJ2-2 | TRBV5-5 | . | CASSLGEGVRGGELFF | TGTGCCAGCAGCTTGGGTGAGGGGGTGAGAGGCGGGGAGCTGTTTTTT
. | 14 | TRBJ2-5 | TRBV7-6 | many | CASSPRLQKETQYF | TGTGCCAGCAGCCCCCGCTTGCAGAAAGAGACCCAGTACTTC
TRBD1 | 13 | TRBJ1-2 | TRBV11-3 | . | CASSPQGDYGYTF | TGTGCCAGCAGCCCGCAGGGGGACTATGGCTACACCTTC
TRBD1 | 15 | TRBJ1-6 | TRBV10-3 | . | CAISEFSDRDSPLHF | TGTGCCATCAGTGAATTTTCGGACAGGGATTCACCCCTCCACTTT
TRBD2 | 14 | TRBJ2-5 | TRBV12-3/TRBV12-4 | . | CASSLAGGQETQDF | TGTGCCAGCAGTTTAGCGGGAGGGCAAGAGACCCAGGACTTC
TRBD2 | 14 | TRBJ2-1 | TRBV10-3 | many | CAISEGLADNEQFF | TGTGCCATCAGTGAGGGACTAGCGGACAATGAGCAGTTCTTC
. | 14 | TRBJ1-4 | TRBV10-3 | . | CAISEPRGAGKLFF | TGTGCCATCAGTGAGCCGCGGGGGGCAGGGAAACTGTTTTTT
. | 14 | TRBJ1-1 | TRBV5-6 | . | CASSLGQGLGIAFF | TGTGCCAGCAGCTTGGGGCAGGGTCTAGGGATAGCTTTCTTT
TRBD1 | 15 | TRBJ1-3 | TRBV19 | . | CASSRQGGAGNTIYF | TGTGCCAGTAGTCGACAAGGGGGCGCTGGAAACACCATATATTTT
TRBD1 | 15 | TRBJ2-7 | TRBV2 | once | CASSPDRGFAYEQYF | TGTGCCAGCAGTCCGGACAGGGGGTTCGCCTACGAGCAGTACTTC
. | 15 | TRBJ2-6 | TRBV10-3 | few | CAIPRLGSGANVLTF | TGTGCCATCCCCCGACTCGGCTCTGGGGCCAACGTCCTGACTTTC
. | 19 | TRBJ1-6 | TRBV20-1 | . | CSARNLPTSGTSPNSPLHF | TGCAGTGCTAGAAACTTACCAACTTCCGGGACGTCTCCTAATTCACCCCTCCACTTT
TRBD1 | 15 | TRBJ2-5 | TRBV7-9 | . | CASSKRTGGRETQYF | TGTGCCAGCAGCAAACGGACAGGGGGCCGGGAGACCCAGTACTTC
TRBD1 | 15 | TRBJ2-7 | TRBV9 | . | CASSFGQGRPYEQYF | TGTGCCAGCAGCTTCGGACAGGGACGCCCCTACGAGCAGTACTTC
TRBD1 | 14 | TRBJ2-3 | TRBV20-1 | many | CSARRDRPTDTQYF | TGCAGTGCTCGCAGGGACAGACCCACAGATACGCAGTATTTT
TRBD2 | 16 | TRBJ2-3 | TRBV20-1 | once | CSARELAGALPDTQYF | TGCAGTGCTAGAGAACTAGCGGGAGCCTTGCCGGATACGCAGTATTTT
. | 13 | TRBJ1-6 | TRBV7-2 | . | CASSADSNSPLHF | TGTGCCAGCAGCGCCGACAGTAATTCACCCCTCCACTTT
TRBD1 | 14 | TRBJ1-1 | TRBV20-1 | many | CSANGGQGITEAFF | TGCAGTGCCAATGGGGGACAGGGGATCACTGAAGCTTTCTTT
. | 15 | TRBJ1-6 | TRBV7-9 | . | CASSSDGRDNPPLHF | TGTGCCAGCAGCTCGGACGGACGGGATAATCCACCCCTCCACTTC
. | 11 | TRBJ2-3 | TRBV10-1 | . | CASRLTDTQYF | TGTGCCAGCAGGTTAACAGATACGCAGTATTTT
TRBD1 | 13 | TRBJ2-5 | TRBV20-1 | . | CSEKDRNQETQYF | TGCAGTGAAAAGGACAGGAACCAAGAGACCCAGTACTTC
TRBD2 | 14 | TRBJ2-5 | TRBV20-1 | many | CSARGTSGEETQYF | TGCAGTGCTAGAGGGACTAGCGGGGAAGAGACCCAGTACTTC